This T cell receptor beta chain was retrieved from a study of human T cells and chemical hapten exposure. TCRdb re-analysed the RACE reads in MiXCR, keeping a single row per CDR3 protein. This table holds roughly 110,000 distinct CDR3 sequences, less than 15% found once. The germline CDR1 and CDR2 sequences are SGHNT and YYREEE (reference sequence). Trimming took 1 base from V and 5 from J, leaving 10 bases between them. The CDR3 is 14 residues long. This clonotype was seen only a few times. Its antigen is still unknown. Study-wide results and limits: With DPC sensitization, TCRs exceeding 1 in 1000 frequency showed no change.

The time point is: pre-sensitization, week 0. Treatment meaning: therapeutic diphenylcyclopropenone sensitization with weekly scalp DPC. The sequence was obtained from a woman aged 50 to 60 with alopecia areata. Some clones in this sample may be carry-over from other donors' samples. The rearrangement uses TRBV5-4 and TRBJ2-4; the D gene is possibly TRBD1 (5 bases). The sequenced sample was whole blood, obtained in connection with sensitization to the hapten diphenylcyclopropenone (DPC). CDR3: CASSLQGSENIQYF. The CDR3 DNA sequence: TGTGCCAGCAGCTTGCAGGGTTCGGAAAACATTCAGTACTTC.